Sequencing of this TCR beta chain was carried out in a study of shared clonotypes between healthy human individuals. V dropped 2 bases and J dropped 2; count of bases not matched to a gene: 3. Germline loops: CDR1 MNHNY, CDR2 SVGAGI (reference sequence). The CDR3 is 15 residues long. Donors comprised healthy HIV-negative adults lacking recent acute infections or vaccinations. Per the original data handling: As immunoSEQ supplied junction-only sequences (without quality scores), filtering differed. The assay was immunoSEQ multiplex PCR, and TCRdb's table has in-frame clones only and misses some. V, J and clone size are those of that table, while D and trimming were read from the DNA. This table has over 2 million clones, about 95% appearing once.

The clonotype comes from a man younger than 35 in good health. Sequenced input: naive CD4+ T cells sorted from blood. As for subset: CD45RA+ positively selected. This chain uses TRBV6-6 with TRBJ2-1, with 7 nucleotides matching TRBD2. This chain's CDR3 is CASSYGGSTYNEQFF. The CDR3 nucleotides are TGTGCCAGCAGTTACGGCGGGAGCACCTACAATGAGCAGTTCTTC.